The 22 T cell receptor beta chains given below trace back to one sample, sequenced in a study of blood T cells in healthy people across ages. Next came a second PCR, run for about 7 to 12 cycles, which used a sample-barcoded 5' primer along with a J-beta primer mix. TCRdb re-derived calls from the 5' RACE reads in MiXCR, one entry per CDR3 protein. Of 1 million or so distinct CDR3 sequences in the sample, 35% to 55% were seen once. What was sequenced was blood. The receptors were gathered from a woman aged 55-69 years in good health.

The V and J genes are TRBV5-1 and TRBJ2-1, with D maybe TRBD2 (5 bases). Germline V gene sequence: CDR1 SGHRS, CDR2 YFSETQ. The CDR3 consists of 15 residues. Trimming removed 4 bases at V and 0 bases at J, with 11 bases between. The CDR3 nucleotides read TGCGCCAGCAGCCCTGAGGGTAGCTCCTACAATGAGCAGTTCTTC. It codes for CASSPEGSSYNEQFF.

The chain is built from TRBV9 and TRBJ2-7, with D perhaps TRBD1 (5 bases). CDR3 size: 13 residues. Germline CDR1 is SGDLS and CDR2 is YYNGEE. The V and J ends lost 1 base and 3 bases respectively, with 8 bases between them. The DNA of the CDR3 is TGTGCCAGCAGCGTATTAGGGGACTACGAGCAGTACTTC. It encodes CASSVLGDYEQYF.

V is TRBV19 and J is TRBJ1-2, with 8 positions matching TRBD1. CDR1 and CDR2 (germline): LNHDA, SQIVND (reference sequence). This CDR3 has 14 amino acids. After removal of 7 bases from V and 1 base from J, the junction contained 5 bases not matched to a gene. CDR3 nucleotide sequence: TGTGCCAGTACCAACGGACAGGGTAACTATGGCTACACCTTC. This encodes CASTNGQGNYGYTF.

This clonotype was seen repeatedly, ten times or more. The chain is built from TRBV6-2 or TRBV6-3 and TRBJ2-5; 9 bases match TRBD2. The germline V gene has CDR1 MNHEY and CDR2 SVGEGT. The CDR3 contains 16 residues. Trimming cost V 2 bases and J 4 bases; bases outside gene matches: 8. In DNA form, the CDR3 reads TGTGCCAGCAGTTACAGCCAAGGTAGCGGGAGAGAGACCCAGTACTTC. Translating it yields CASSYSQGSGRETQYF.

About this clonotype: At one of its ends the junction is not consistent with the germline gene, which may arise from a read error. The chain recombines TRBV7-9 with TRBJ1-5, with D possibly matching TRBD1 (5 bases). CDR1 and CDR2 from the germline V gene are SEHNR and FQNEAQ (reference sequence). The CDR3 is 17 amino acids. The chain's CDR3 is CASSLGVAPHFNQPQHF. The CDR3 nucleotides read TGTGCCAGCAGTTTAGGGGTGGCGCCGCACTTCAATCAGCCCCAGCATTTT.

This clonotype was seen only a few times. The chain employs TRBV20-1 and TRBJ1-6, with D perhaps matching TRBD1 (5 bases). The CDR3 has 15 residues. Germline CDR1 DFQATT, CDR2 SNEGSKA (reference sequence). Between the trimmed V and J ends, which lost 0 bases and 4 bases, there was a span of 10 bases. The CDR3 bases are TGCAGTGCTAGAGACAGGGACGGGTATAATTCACCCCTCCACTTT. It yields the protein CSARDRDGYNSPLHF.

The rearrangement links TRBV6-2 or TRBV6-3 to TRBJ2-1, with 10 bases aligning to TRBD1. Germline CDR1 and CDR2: MNHEY and SVGEGT. V lost 2 bases to trimming and J lost 4 bases; unmatched junction nucleotides: 20. The CDR3 spans 21 residues. As DNA, the CDR3 is TGTGCCAGCAGTTACACAACGACAGGGGGCTCGGCTAGCGAATCTTACAATGAGCAGTTCTTC. Translation: CASSYTTTGGSASESYNEQFF.

V usage is TRBV15 and J usage is TRBJ1-6, with D hard to call. Germline CDR1 LNHNV, CDR2 YYDKDF (reference sequence). This CDR3 has 14 residues. The V end was cut by 0 bases, the J end by 10 bases, with 10 bases between. The CDR3 sequence is CATSRERVWSPLHF. As DNA, the CDR3 is TGTGCCACCAGCAGAGAGAGGGTTTGGTCACCCCTCCACTTT. The full variable domain, in which reference TRBV15 and TRBJ1-6 provide the parts outside the CDR3, is DAMVIQNPRYQVTQFGKPVTLSCSQTLNHNVMYWYQQKSSQAPKLLFHYYDKDFNNEADTPDNFQSRRPNTSFCFLDIRSPGLGDTAMYLCATSRERVWSPLHFGNGTRLTVT.

As to this clonotype: One base away lies a much larger clone, so this may be a sequencing read error. This chain uses TRBV15 with TRBJ1-5, with D perhaps TRBD1 (5 bases). The V end lost 1 base, the J end lost 2 bases, and 15 bases lay between the germline ends. Germline loops: CDR1 LNHNV, CDR2 YYDKDF (reference sequence). The CDR3 sequence is 17 residues long. CDR3 coding DNA: TGTGCCACCAGCAGAGCGGGGGGAGGGGAGGGCAATCAGCCCCAGCATTTT. This translates into CATSRAGGGEGNQPQHF.

The sample holds many counts of this clonotype. The CDR3 loop is CSVDVEAFF. CDR3 nucleotides: TGCAGCGTTGACGTTGAAGCTTTCTTT. V gene TRBV29-1 combines with J gene TRBJ1-1, with D hard to call. V was pared by 3 bases and J by 7 bases, with 3 bases between. CDR3 length: 9 amino acids. Germline assignment: CDR1 SQVTM and CDR2 ANQGSEA.

This clonotype showed up just once. J is TRBJ2-4 and V is TRBV6-2 or TRBV6-3; the match to TRBD2 covers 8 bases. V gave up 6 bases and J gave up 7 bases; unmatched junction bases: 8. The germline CDR1 and CDR2 sequences are MNHEY and SVGEGT. The CDR3 has 14 amino acids. Here the CDR3 reads CASRGLVRGNIQYF. CDR3 bases: TGTGCCAGCAGGGGACTAGTGAGAGGGAACATTCAGTACTTC.

V and J are TRBV6-1 and TRBJ2-6, with D maybe TRBD1 (6 bases). The germline gives CDR1 MNHNS, CDR2 SASEGT. V lost 0 bases and J lost 1, with 22 bases in between. The CDR3 loop spans 21 amino acids. The CDR3 nucleotides are TGTGCCAGCAGTGAAGCCATACAGGGTTTAACTCCTTTTTCTGGGGCCAACGTCCTGACTTTC. Its translation is CASSEAIQGLTPFSGANVLTF.

This clonotype showed up just once. One junction end disagrees with the germline gene, perhaps due to a read error. The rearrangement uses TRBV29-1 and TRBJ2-1; 9 nucleotides line up with TRBD2. The CDR3 contains 14 residues. CDR1 is SQVTM and CDR2 is ANQGSEA in the germline V gene. Here the CDR3 reads CGVYVAGVNNEQFF. For the CDR3, the DNA is TGCGGCGTCTATGTAGCGGGAGTTAATAATGAGCAGTTCTTC.

The chain links TRBV28 to TRBJ2-1, with 14 bases aligning to TRBD2. Germline CDR1 reads MDHEN; CDR2 reads SYDVKM. CDR3 length equals 18 residues. Losses at the gene ends were 3 bases for V and 6 bases for J; bases not matched to a gene: 10. In DNA form, the CDR3 reads TGTGCCAGCAGTTTTGGACTAGCGGGAGGACACAGACGCAATGAGCAGTTCTTC. Translation: CASSFGLAGGHRRNEQFF.

The chain couples TRBV20-1 to TRBJ2-7, with unresolved D. The J call may be wrong; the DNA end is better matched by TRBJ2-5. Germline values: CDR1 DFQATT, CDR2 SNEGSKA (reference sequence). This CDR3 is built from 16 residues. CDR3 in DNA: TGCAGTGCTAGAGACTACTCGGGTCTAGTAGAAGAGACCCAGTACTTC. This gives the protein CSARDYSGLVEETQYF.

This chain connects TRBV6-5 to TRBJ2-4, with D perhaps TRBD1 (6 bases). The CDR3 spans 14 residues. In germline, CDR1 is MNHEY, CDR2 SVGAGI. Trimming cost V 8 bases and J 4 bases, with 15 bases left between them. CDR3 sequence: CASGNRDIKNIQYF. As DNA, the CDR3 is TGTGCCAGCGGTAACCGGGACATAAAAAACATTCAGTACTTC.

The table lists this clonotype with a few counts. The chain has TRBV5-1 and TRBJ2-1; 11 positions match TRBD2. Germline CDR1 and CDR2: SGHRS and YFSETQ. This CDR3 spans 15 amino acids. With 1 base clipped from V and 10 bases from J, the junction kept 7 bases outside the gene matches. CDR3 sequence: CASSLLASGGREQFF. CDR3 sequence (DNA): TGCGCCAGCAGCTTGCTGGCTAGCGGGGGGAGGGAGCAGTTCTTC.

The rearrangement joins TRBV4-1 to TRBJ2-7; D is possibly TRBD1 (6 bases). The ends were cut back, 0 bases at V and 4 bases at J, with 19 bases in the middle. The CDR3 spans 17 residues. Germline CDR1 reads MGHRA; CDR2 reads YSYEKL. The CDR3 loop reads CASSQDVGVTGAYEQYF. CDR3 DNA sequence: TGCGCCAGCAGCCAAGATGTGGGGGTGACAGGAGCTTACGAGCAGTACTTC.

CDR3 sequence reads: CASSLDAPVDEQYF. The DNA for the CDR3 is TGCGCCAGCAGCTTGGACGCACCGGTCGACGAGCAGTACTTC. This chain uses TRBV5-1 with TRBJ2-7; D call uncertain. There are 14 residues in the CDR3. V was trimmed by 0 bases and J by 5 bases, leaving 12 bases between them. Per the germline V gene, CDR1 is SGHRS and CDR2 is YFSETQ.

In nucleotides, the CDR3 is TGTGCCAGCAGTCCCGCGACTAGCGGGATCTCGAATGAGCAGTACTTC. The encoded protein is CASSPATSGISNEQYF. The V and J genes are TRBV28 and TRBJ2-5; TRBD2 matches at 11 bases. J gave up 11 bases and V 5 bases, and 16 bases lay outside the gene matches. CDR1 and CDR2 (germline): MDHEN, SYDVKM. This CDR3 has 16 amino acids.

The chain has TRBV7-2 and TRBJ2-5, with TRBD1 matching over 10 bases. Trimming cost V 3 bases and J 5 bases; bases outside gene matches: 6. Germline V CDR1 and CDR2: SGHTA, FQGNSA. The CDR3 consists of 15 residues. The DNA of the CDR3 is TGTGCCAGCAGCTTTGGGACAGGGGCCGGCGAGACCCAGTACTTC. Translation: CASSFGTGAGETQYF.

The genes are TRBV5-1 and TRBJ2-2, with D unclear. The V end lost 4 bases, the J end lost 0 bases, and 13 bases lay between the germline ends. The CDR3 covers 16 residues. Looked up from germline, CDR1 is SGHRS and CDR2 is YFSETQ. CDR3 DNA sequence: TGCGCCAGCAGCCAACTGGCATCTTCGAACACCGGGGAGCTGTTTTTT. Its protein is CASSQLASSNTGELFF.